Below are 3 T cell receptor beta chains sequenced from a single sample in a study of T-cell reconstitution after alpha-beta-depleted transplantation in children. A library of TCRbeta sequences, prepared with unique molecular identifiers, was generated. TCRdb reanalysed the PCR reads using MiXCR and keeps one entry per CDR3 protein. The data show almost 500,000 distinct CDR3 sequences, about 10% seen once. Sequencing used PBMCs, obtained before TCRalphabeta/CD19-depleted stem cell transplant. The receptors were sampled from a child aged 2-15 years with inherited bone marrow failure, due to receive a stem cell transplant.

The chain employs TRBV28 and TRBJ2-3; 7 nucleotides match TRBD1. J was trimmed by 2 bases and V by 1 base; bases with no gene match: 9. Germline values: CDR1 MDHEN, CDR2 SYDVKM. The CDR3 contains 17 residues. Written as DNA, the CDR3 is TGTGCCAGCAGTTTATCCCAAGACAGGGCCCACACAGATACGCAGTATTTT. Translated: CASSLSQDRAHTDTQYF.

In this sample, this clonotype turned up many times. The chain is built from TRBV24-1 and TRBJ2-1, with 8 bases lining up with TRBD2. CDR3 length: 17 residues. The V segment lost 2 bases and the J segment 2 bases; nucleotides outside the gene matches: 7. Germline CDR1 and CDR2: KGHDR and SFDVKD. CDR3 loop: CATSDSLLAGPYNEQFF. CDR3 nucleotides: TGTGCCACCAGTGATTCGCTCCTAGCGGGCCCCTACAATGAGCAGTTCTTC.

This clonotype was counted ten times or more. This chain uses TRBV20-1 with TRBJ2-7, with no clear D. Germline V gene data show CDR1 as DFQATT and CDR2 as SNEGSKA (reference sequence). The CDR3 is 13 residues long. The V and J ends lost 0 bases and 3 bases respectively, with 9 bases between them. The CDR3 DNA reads TGCAGTGCTAGAGATCCCTACATCTACGAGCAGTACTTC. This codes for CSARDPYIYEQYF.